The clone carrying this TCR beta chain showed up many times. Its antigen is as yet unknown. TCRdb recomputed calls from the reads with MiXCR, one row per CDR3 protein. Among roughly 600,000 distinct CDR3 sequences listed, 24% were seen once. The data stem from a study of T cell repertoires in cytomegalovirus infection. Study-wide context: In public TCR beta signatures, there were indications of both CMV infection and matching HLA type.

CDR3 length: 16 amino acids. Trimming shortened V by 1 base and J by 0 bases, and 12 bases separated the two germline ends. The germline CDR1 and CDR2 sequences are SEHNR and FQNEAQ (reference sequence). The study, taken as a whole, reports: The cumulative frequency of public TCR beta families distinguished individuals who carried CMV together with the relevant HLA. The study found HLA-C-restricted CMV-specific TCR beta clonotypes dominating the ex vivo response.

The V and J genes are TRBV7-9 and TRBJ2-5; a weak D match, TRBD1 (5 bases). Sequencing input: CD8+ T cells from PBMCs. The TCR originated in a human donor in good health (CMV status not recorded). Some clones in this sample may be carry-over from other donors' samples. CDR3 coding DNA: TGTGCCAGCAGCTTAGTAAACAGGATCTACCAAGAGACCCAGTACTTC. This codes for CASSLVNRIYQETQYF.